The present TCR beta chain was sequenced within a study of long-term antiretroviral therapy in people with HIV. An immunoSEQ assay, version v3.0, was performed at survey level. Profiled with immunoSEQ multiplex PCR; TCRdb holds only in-frame clones, not every one. The table includes 20,000 to 30,000 clones, roughly four fifths detected once. This receptor was obtained from a man between 45 and 60 years old with HIV. The source material was unsorted PBMCs, sampled 0.4 years after starting antiretroviral therapy.

In DNA, the CDR3 is TGTGCCAGCAGCATGGCCGGGACAGGGGGCAGTGAGCAGTTCTTC. Encoded protein: CASSMAGTGGSEQFF. This rearrangement joins TRBV6-5 to TRBJ2-1; 12 bases line up with TRBD1. Germline V gene data show CDR1 as MNHEY and CDR2 as SVGAGI. With 6 bases clipped from V and 9 bases from J, the junction kept 9 bases outside the gene matches. The CDR3 is 15 residues long.